These 14 T cell receptor beta chains came from one sample sequenced in a study of monozygotic twins with inflammatory bowel disease. TCRdb re-called the 5' RACE reads and catalogs CDR3 proteins one per entry, DNA excluded. Its clone listing holds approximately 380,000 distinct CDR3 sequences. The sample comprised blood. The receptors shown here come from a human donor with ulcerative colitis or Crohn's disease, or a healthy co-twin of an affected twin (not recorded which).

This chain links TRBV4-3 with TRBJ2-3; TCRdb outputs TRBD1, but without DNA this stays unchecked. The CDR3 covers 17 residues. The germline CDR1 and CDR2 sequences are LGHNA and YSLEER. CDR3 sequence reads: CASSQAPWGTPGDTQYF.

The chain uses TRBV6-2 or TRBV6-3 and TRBJ1-1; TCRdb selects TRBD1, and the lack of DNA leaves this call unchecked. This CDR3 has 14 residues. Germline lookup yields CDR1 MNHEY and CDR2 SVGEGT. CDR3 in amino acids: CASSYPGGEAEAFF.

The rearrangement links TRBV3-1 to TRBJ2-7; checking the TCRdb D call of TRBD1 is not possible without DNA. CDR3 length: 15 residues. The germline CDR1 and CDR2 sequences are LGHDT and YNNKEL (reference sequence). This CDR3 reads CASSPPGGGTGEQYF.

The chain uses TRBV12-3 or TRBV12-4 and TRBJ1-1; the D gene TCRdb calls, TRBD1, cannot be checked with no DNA. This CDR3 contains 14 residues. Here the CDR3 reads CASTRQGGNTEAFF.

This chain links TRBV20-1 with TRBJ1-2; no DNA is available, so the TRBD1 call from TCRdb remains unchecked. This CDR3 region has 15 residues. Germline V gene data show CDR1 as DFQATT and CDR2 as SNEGSKA (reference sequence). The CDR3 region is CSAIRGPLGDYGYTF.

J is TRBJ2-1 and V is TRBV5-1; TCRdb selects TRBD2, and the lack of DNA leaves this call unchecked. This CDR3 region has 17 residues. Germline CDR1 is SGHRS and CDR2 is YFSETQ. CDR3 protein: CASSLSETSGVRGEQFF.

This chain joins TRBV29-1 and TRBJ2-7; TCRdb picks TRBD1, but there is no DNA to check that call. CDR3 size: 11 residues. Germline CDR1 reads SQVTM; CDR2 reads ANQGSEA. CDR3 sequence reads: CSVTGVYEQYF.

The J gene is TRBJ2-3, the V gene TRBV20-1. The CDR3 has 12 residues. Germline-derived CDR1 and CDR2 are DFQATT and SNEGSKA (reference sequence). This CDR3 is CSAPRGTDTQYF.

The genes are TRBV29-1 and TRBJ1-4; TCRdb's D gene call, TRBD1, goes unchecked for lack of DNA. This CDR3 is built from 13 residues. Germline loops: CDR1 SQVTM, CDR2 ANQGSEA. CDR3 region: CSVPTGGLGKLFF. The entire variable domain, with the rest obtained from reference TRBV29-1 and TRBJ1-4, is as follows: SAVISQKPSRDICQRGTSLTIQCQVDSQVTMMFWYRQQPGQSLTLIATANQGSEATYESGFVIDKFPISRPNLTFSTLTVSNMSPEDSSIYLCSVPTGGLGKLFFGSGTQLSVL.

The chain carries TRBV6-2 or TRBV6-3 and TRBJ2-5. Germline assignment: CDR1 MNHEY and CDR2 SVGEGT. This CDR3 is 13 amino acids long. CDR3: CASSYSGLETQYF.

The chain carries TRBV7-2 and TRBJ2-7; TCRdb's D gene call, TRBD1, goes unchecked for lack of DNA. The CDR3 covers 12 residues. CDR1 is SGHTA, CDR2 FQGNSA, per germline. This CDR3 is CAGSATLPPPYF.

The chain is built from TRBV6-2 or TRBV6-3 and TRBJ1-5; TCRdb's D call, TRBD1, is unchecked because there is no DNA. From germline, CDR1 is MNHEY and CDR2 SVGEGT. This CDR3 is 19 amino acids long. CDR3 loop: CASSRSWANTGTTNQPQHF.

The chain recombines TRBV5-6 with TRBJ1-5; there is no DNA to check the TCRdb D call of TRBD1. The germline V gene encodes CDR1 SGHDT and CDR2 YYEEEE. This CDR3 has 14 residues. CDR3: CASSFRGGKEPQHF.

The gene calls are TRBV7-7 and TRBJ2-7; without DNA, the TCRdb call of TRBD1 cannot be checked. From germline, CDR1 is SSHAT and CDR2 FNYEAQ (reference sequence). This CDR3 comprises 14 residues. The CDR3 loop reads CASSLSGGFNEQYF. The whole variable domain, remainder taken from reference TRBV7-7 and TRBJ2-7, is GAGVSQSPRYKVTKRGQDVTLRCDPISSHATLYWYQQALGQGPEFLTYFNYEAQPDKSGLPSDRFSAERPEGSISTLTIQRTEQRDSAMYRCASSLSGGFNEQYFGPGTRLTVT.